This T cell receptor beta chain was captured in a study of cytomegalovirus exposure and HLA in healthy donors. Concerning this clone: Antigen specificity is unknown.

Germline V gene sequence: CDR1 SGHTA, CDR2 FQGNSA. V gave up 5 bases and J gave up 2 bases; unmatched junction bases: 4. CDR3 length: 15 amino acids. Regarding donors, all were healthy bone marrow donors. Despite likely unrecorded immune exposures, the donors were nominally healthy at the time of sampling. PCR amplification relied on 60 Vbeta primers (plus 13 Jbeta primers). Sequencing was performed with immunoSEQ multiplex PCR; in TCRdb, only in-frame clones are kept and a portion is missing. Among roughly 160,000 clones, around 75% were seen once, and the ten largest hold about 7.7%. General study results and limits: A further, later analysis showed that HLA-associated TCR beta chains (compared with equally common others) were more clonally expanded. Later analysis demonstrated an association between a missense DCLRE1C variant and TCR beta V- and J-gene trimming.

This receptor was obtained from a woman between 40 and 55 years old in good health and CMV-seropositive. The sample consisted of PBMCs. This chain connects TRBV7-2 to TRBJ1-1, with 11 bases that match TRBD1. The CDR3 loop is CASSGQGAYNTEAFF. The CDR3 coding sequence is TGTGCCAGCAGCGGACAGGGGGCTTACAACACTGAAGCTTTCTTT.